Detailed here is one T cell receptor (beta chain). What it recognizes is unknown. The entry originates in a study of cytomegalovirus exposure and HLA in healthy donors. This CDR3 spans 14 amino acids. The V and J ends lost 3 bases and 6 bases, in that order; junction bases with no gene match: 5. Germline CDR1 and CDR2: MNHNS and SASEGT. Study conclusions and caveats: CMV antigen specificity of three CMV-associated chains was confirmed in vitro. About 150 TCR beta chains were listed as cytomegalovirus-associated. First-cohort TCR clusters were later found to tend to co-occur in the roughly 130 validation repertoires.

Data came from immunoSEQ multiplex PCR; TCRdb stores just in-frame clones and leaves some out. The sample comprises 50,000 or so clones, 89% of which are singletons, and 8.4% rests with the top ten. The sequenced sample was PBMCs. This clonotype was obtained from a woman younger than 35 in good health and CMV-seropositive. The rearrangement links TRBV6-1 to TRBJ1-3; 7 bases map to TRBD1. The CDR3 reads CASSDDRVLNTIYF. Written as DNA, the CDR3 is TGTGCCAGCAGTGACGACAGGGTATTAAACACCATATATTTT.